This T cell receptor beta chain was sequenced for a study of blood T cell repertoires in COVID-19. Study summary: Sites across the United States, Italy and Spain contributed samples from acute and convalescent COVID-19. T cells, B-cell-depleted T cells, or PBMCs supplied cDNA or gDNA.

Clones were sequenced by immunoSEQ multiplex PCR, and TCRdb holds only the in-frame ones, with some missing. The sample gives roughly 140,000 clones, roughly 84% of which show up once; about 7% is in the top ten. V gave up 4 bases and J gave up 5 bases; unmatched junction bases: 4. Per the germline V gene, CDR1 is KGHSY and CDR2 is FQNENV. CDR3 length equals 13 residues. The source material was peripheral blood. The receptor's source is a woman in her fifties or sixties in a cohort sampled during active or convalescent COVID-19. The chain links TRBV16 to TRBJ1-2; 7 bases fit TRBD1. The CDR3 DNA sequence: TGTGCCAGCAGCCGGGCAGGGGGTTATGGCTACACCTTC. This translates into CASSRAGGYGYTF.